Below, 19 T cell receptor beta chains from the same sample are listed, as sequenced in a study of beta chain features in type 1 diabetes. Sequencing targeted expressed TCRB transcripts, as all isolated RNA had been reverse transcribed. Clones were sequenced by immunoSEQ multiplex PCR, and TCRdb holds only the in-frame ones, with some missing. The sample records approximately 250,000 clones, 13% to 15% being singletons. Specimen: naive CD4+ T cells from blood. All receptors come from a woman in her 40s in good health.

This rearrangement joins TRBV2 to TRBJ1-1; D uncertain. Germline lookup yields CDR1 SNHLY and CDR2 FYNNEI. V gave up 9 bases and J gave up 1 base, with 9 bases separating them. This CDR3 region has 12 residues. The CDR3 region is CARAQENTEAFF. The CDR3 nucleotides are TGTGCCAGAGCCCAGGAGAACACTGAAGCTTTCTTT.

This clone was observed a few times. The chain couples TRBV6-5 to TRBJ1-2; the D gene is possibly TRBD1 (5 bases). V lost 0 bases and J lost 7, with 9 bases in between. Germline CDR1 reads MNHEY; CDR2 reads SVGAGI. The CDR3 runs 13 residues. The CDR3 loop reads CASSYSRRVGYTF. The DNA of the CDR3 is TGTGCCAGCAGTTACTCGCGCAGGGTTGGCTACACCTTC.

The gene calls are TRBV27 and TRBJ1-6; 7 nucleotides agree with TRBD1. V lost 7 bases and J lost 10; bases outside the gene matches: 13. From germline, CDR1 is MNHEY and CDR2 SMNVEV (reference sequence). This CDR3 is built from 15 residues. In DNA form, the CDR3 reads TGTGCCAGCACGGAGGGTAGGGGGCTCAGATCACCCCTCCACTTT. It yields the protein CASTEGRGLRSPLHF.

This clone was counted only a few times. This chain uses TRBV19 with TRBJ2-3; 7 bases map to TRBD2. The CDR3 runs 15 residues. Germline V lookup: CDR1 LNHDA, CDR2 SQIVND (reference sequence). With 2 bases clipped from V and 1 base from J, the junction kept 3 bases outside the gene matches. The CDR3 DNA is TGTGCCAGTAGTATAACGGCGGGGGGCACAGATACGCAGTATTTT. It encodes CASSITAGGTDTQYF.

This chain uses TRBV6-5 with TRBJ2-7; TRBD2 agrees at 7 bases. V lost 6 bases, J lost 5 bases, and 4 bases stayed unmatched. CDR3 length: 12 amino acids. Germline CDR1 reads MNHEY; CDR2 reads SVGAGI. CDR3 DNA: TGTGCCAGCAGGAACGGGGGGAACGAGCAGTACTTC. The encoded protein is CASRNGGNEQYF.

This clone was seen only a few times. The gene calls are TRBV5-1 and TRBJ2-3; 11 nucleotides line up with TRBD2. Trimming removed 4 bases from V and 2 bases from J; junction bases left unmatched: 9. Germline CDR1 SGHRS, CDR2 YFSETQ. This CDR3 region has 17 residues. The CDR3 reads CASSGGTSGSTTDTQYF. The CDR3 DNA reads as TGCGCCAGCAGCGGAGGGACTAGCGGATCAACCACAGATACGCAGTATTTT.

This clone was picked up a small number of times. Other DNA sequences in the sample encode the same CDR3. This chain connects TRBV5-4 to TRBJ2-5; D might be TRBD1 (6 bases). Per germline, CDR1 SGHNT and CDR2 YYREEE (reference sequence). V was clipped by 2 bases and J by 2 bases, with 10 bases between them. CDR3 length: 14 residues. For the CDR3, the DNA is TGTGCCAGCAGCTTAGGACAGAAGCAAGAGACCCAGTACTTC. Residues: CASSLGQKQETQYF.

The CDR3 DNA follows: TGTGCCAGCAGCTCCGTCGTGGAGACCCAGTACTTC. Protein product: CASSSVVETQYF. This chain connects TRBV7-2 to TRBJ2-5; D is ambiguous. Trimming removed 4 bases from V and 5 bases from J, with 8 bases in between. CDR1 and CDR2 (germline): SGHTA, FQGNSA. The CDR3 is 12 residues long.

This chain joins TRBV18 and TRBJ2-3, with 11 bases that match TRBD2. The CDR3 extends over 16 amino acids. V trimming: 5 bases; J trimming: 0 bases; junction bases outside the gene matches: 4. Germline V gives CDR1 KGHSH, CDR2 LQKENI. DNA for the CDR3: TGTGCCAGCTCAAGCCTAGCGGGGGGCAGCACAGATACGCAGTATTTT. Protein: CASSSLAGGSTDTQYF.

The chain recombines TRBV5-1 with TRBJ2-7; D may be TRBD1 (5 bases). V was cut by 5 bases and J by 5 bases, with 14 bases left in between. Germline assignment: CDR1 SGHRS and CDR2 YFSETQ. The CDR3 has 13 residues. CDR3 protein: CASRIDRANEQYF. The DNA for the CDR3 is TGCGCCAGCAGGATAGACAGAGCCAACGAGCAGTACTTC.

The chain is built from TRBV5-1 and TRBJ2-2; 9 bases align to TRBD1. This CDR3 is built from 16 residues. V lost 4 bases and J lost 3; bases outside the gene matches: 7. Germline CDR1 reads SGHRS; CDR2 reads YFSETQ. The CDR3 DNA reads TGCGCCAGCAGCCCAACAGGGGGCCGGTACACCGGGGAGCTGTTTTTT. This translates into CASSPTGGRYTGELFF.

The chain links TRBV2 to TRBJ1-2; 7 bases line up with TRBD1. J gave up 7 bases and V 6 bases, and 5 bases lay outside the gene matches. Germline CDR1 reads SNHLY; CDR2 reads FYNNEI. This CDR3 contains 12 residues. The CDR3, as DNA: TGTGCCAGCAGCGCCGACAGGGTTGGCTACACCTTC. It translates to CASSADRVGYTF.

The V and J genes are TRBV29-1 and TRBJ2-7, with 9 nucleotides matching TRBD1. The CDR3 has 18 residues. V shed 0 bases and J 0 bases; nucleotides not matched to a gene: 12. Germline values: CDR1 SQVTM, CDR2 ANQGSEA. The CDR3 nucleotides are TGCAGCGTTGAAGATCGACCCCGAGACAGGGGGAGCTCCTACGAGCAGTACTTC. This translates into CSVEDRPRDRGSSYEQYF.

This chain joins TRBV9 and TRBJ2-5; 10 positions match TRBD2. This CDR3 spans 14 amino acids. After removal of 7 bases from V and 1 base from J, the junction contained 4 bases not matched to a gene. The germline V gene encodes CDR1 SGDLS and CDR2 YYNGEE. The CDR3 coding sequence is TGTGCCAGCGCAATAGCGGGGGGCCAAGAGACCCAGTACTTC. This translates into CASAIAGGQETQYF.

The chain joins TRBV9 to TRBJ2-3, with 10 nucleotides matching TRBD2. Germline CDR1 is SGDLS and CDR2 is YYNGEE. The junction had 2 bases not matched to a gene; V was cut back by 2 bases and J by 2 bases. The CDR3 contains 15 residues. CDR3 bases: TGTGCCAGCAGCGTTAGCGGGGGGAACACAGATACGCAGTATTTT. Protein: CASSVSGGNTDTQYF. Full variable domain (rest looked up from reference TRBV9 and TRBJ2-3): DSGVTQTPKHLITATGQRVTLRCSPRSGDLSVYWYQQSLDQGLQFLIQYYNGEERAKGNILERFSAQQFPDLHSELNLSSLELGDSALYFCASSVSGGNTDTQYFGPGTRLTVL.

In its sample, this clone was seen a few times. The chain is built from TRBV2 and TRBJ2-3, with 9 bases that match TRBD1. Germline CDR1 and CDR2: SNHLY and FYNNEI. With 5 bases clipped from V and 2 bases from J, the junction kept 5 bases outside the gene matches. The length of the CDR3 is 15 residues. CDR3 residues: CASSLRDRATDTQYF. The CDR3, as DNA: TGTGCCAGCAGTCTCCGGGACAGGGCCACAGATACGCAGTATTTT.

The J gene is TRBJ2-3, the V gene TRBV7-9; a weak D match, TRBD2 (7 bases). CDR1 is SEHNR and CDR2 is FQNEAQ in the germline V gene (reference sequence). Trimming stripped 5 bases from V and 10 bases from J, with 19 bases between. The CDR3 is 14 amino acids. This CDR3 is CASSLLGGPGAQYF. CDR3 DNA: TGTGCCAGCAGCCTTTTGGGGGGGCCCGGGGCGCAGTATTTT.

The chain couples TRBV9 to TRBJ1-2; 7 bases agree with TRBD1. The junction had 2 bases not matched to a gene; V was cut back by 1 base and J by 8 bases. Germline CDR1 SGDLS, CDR2 YYNGEE. The CDR3 is 12 amino acids. Written as DNA, the CDR3 is TGTGCCAGCAGCGTAAGGGGGCGAGGCTACACCTTC. As protein: CASSVRGRGYTF.

The V call is TRBV2, the J call TRBJ2-1; TRBD2 matches at 8 bases. The germline V gene encodes CDR1 SNHLY and CDR2 FYNNEI. The CDR3 length is 14 residues. Unmatched junction bases numbered 1, after V lost 6 bases and J lost 0 bases. This chain's CDR3 is CASRSGGSYNEQFF. The CDR3 bases are TGTGCCAGCAGGAGCGGGGGCTCCTACAATGAGCAGTTCTTC.